This TCR beta chain was sequenced for a study of regulatory T cells in long-lasting Graves disease. This clonotype has more than one count but fewer than ten. The V and J ends lost 2 bases and 2 bases respectively, with 13 bases between them. CDR3 size: 15 residues. Germline V gene sequence: CDR1 SGDLS, CDR2 YYNGEE. The time point here: newly diagnosed GD, antithyroid drugs for less than 3 months. Construction of the TCR library relied on RNA isolated from PBMCs. Diagnosing Graves' disease relied on the American Thyroid Association guidelines. An endocrinology department in Xi'an, China, supplied the patients. HTBI primers from iRepertoire and Arm-PCR of CDR3 regions yielded the TCR beta libraries. TCRdb passed the multiplex PCR reads through MiXCR, listing each CDR3 protein once. The data show 450,000 to 700,000 distinct CDR3 sequences, roughly 14% seen once. A further study also used this sample, focusing on T cells in Graves' hyperthyroidism and ophthalmopathy.

The source was peripheral blood mononuclear cells (PBMCs), collected at new diagnosis, from a patient treated with antithyroid drugs. This TCR was recovered from a man younger than 40 with Graves disease. The J gene is TRBJ1-1, the V gene TRBV9; D is unclear. Here the CDR3 reads CASSVPSRGNTEAFF. The CDR3 DNA is TGTGCCAGCAGCGTCCCTAGTAGAGGCAACACTGAAGCTTTCTTT. The full variable domain, rest sourced from reference TRBV9 and TRBJ1-1, is DSGVTQTPKHLITATGQRVTLRCSPRSGDLSVYWYQQSLDQGLQFLIQYYNGEERAKGNILERFSAQQFPDLHSELNLSSLELGDSALYFCASSVPSRGNTEAFFGQGTRLTVV.